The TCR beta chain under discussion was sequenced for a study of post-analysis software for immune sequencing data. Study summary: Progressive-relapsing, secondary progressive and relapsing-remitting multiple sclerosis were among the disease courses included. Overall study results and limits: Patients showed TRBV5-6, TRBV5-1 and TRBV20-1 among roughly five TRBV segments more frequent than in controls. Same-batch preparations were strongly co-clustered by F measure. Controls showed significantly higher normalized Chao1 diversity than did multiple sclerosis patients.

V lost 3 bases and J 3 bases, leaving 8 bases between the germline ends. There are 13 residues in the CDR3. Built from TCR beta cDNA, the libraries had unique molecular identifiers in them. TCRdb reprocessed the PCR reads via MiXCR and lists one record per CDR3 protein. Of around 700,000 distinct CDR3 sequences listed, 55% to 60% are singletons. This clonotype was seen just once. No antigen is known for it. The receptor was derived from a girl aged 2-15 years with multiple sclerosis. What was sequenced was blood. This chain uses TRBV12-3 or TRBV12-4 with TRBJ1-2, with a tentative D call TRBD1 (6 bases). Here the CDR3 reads CASSFTGYYGYTF. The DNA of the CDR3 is TGTGCCAGCAGTTTCACAGGGTACTATGGCTACACCTTC.